This T cell receptor beta chain derives from a study of post-analysis software for immune sequencing data. The CDR3 consists of 15 residues. V lost 2 bases and J 4 bases, leaving 9 bases between the germline ends. Per the germline V gene, CDR1 is MNHNS and CDR2 is SASEGT. General observations from the study: Comparison with controls showed significantly lower normalized Chao1 diversity in multiple sclerosis patients. About five TRBV segments appeared more often in patients than in controls, and TRBV5-6, TRBV5-1 and TRBV20-1 were among these.

Notes on this clonotype: Its matching antigen is unknown.

Unique-molecular-identifier-tagged TCR beta cDNA libraries were used. Each CDR3 protein is one row after TCRdb ran MiXCR on the PCR reads. The sample yields 600,000 to 750,000 distinct CDR3 sequences, 59% seen once. This TCR came from a girl between 2 and 10 years old with multiple sclerosis. The chain carries TRBV6-1 and TRBJ2-6; the D is unclear. Sample: blood. CDR3 in amino acids: CASSETVGGANVLTF. In nucleotides, the CDR3 is TGTGCCAGCAGTGAAACGGTTGGCGGGGCCAACGTCCTGACTTTC.